Listed below are T cell receptor beta chains from one sample, sequenced in a study of PD-1 blockade in classical Hodgkin lymphoma. TCRdb's table, derived via immunoSEQ multiplex PCR, lists solely in-frame clones and lacks some. The repertoire holds roughly 60,000 clones, with about nine tenths as singletons. Sample: peripheral blood mononuclear cells (PBMCs), taken at baseline. These TCRs come from a human donor with classical Hodgkin lymphoma. Both conserved end residues are part of each CDR3. The order of the fields is J gene, V gene, clone size, CDR3 length, D gene, CDR3 DNA, CDR3 protein. A D gene is named only where the DNA matches it firmly. The size field is filled for only some rows; it gives once, few, many or a size class.

j_gene: TRBJ1-1; v_gene: TRBV7-8; abundance: once; len: 14; d_gene: .; CDR3nt: TGTGCCAGCAGCTTAGAGGGGGTTGTCACTGAAGCTTTCTTT; CDR3aa: CASSLEGVVTEAFF
j_gene: TRBJ1-2; v_gene: TRBV18; abundance: few; len: 15; d_gene: TRBD1; CDR3nt: TGTGCCAGCTCATCGACAGGGGGAGATAACTATGGCTACACCTTC; CDR3aa: CASSSTGGDNYGYTF
j_gene: TRBJ2-1; v_gene: TRBV14; abundance: .; len: 12; d_gene: .; CDR3nt: TGTGCCAGCAGCATCGGGGTTTTCGAGCAGTTCTTC; CDR3aa: CASSIGVFEQFF
j_gene: TRBJ1-1; v_gene: TRBV28; abundance: .; len: 12; d_gene: .; CDR3nt: TGTGCCAGCAGTTTGACAAAGGCTGAAGCTTTCTTT; CDR3aa: CASSLTKAEAFF
j_gene: TRBJ2-7; v_gene: TRBV28; abundance: .; len: 14; d_gene: TRBD1; CDR3nt: TGTGCCAGCAGTTTCCCGGGACAGTCCTACGAGCAGTACTTC; CDR3aa: CASSFPGQSYEQYF
j_gene: TRBJ2-5; v_gene: TRBV7-2; abundance: .; len: 16; d_gene: TRBD2; CDR3nt: TGTGCCAGCAGCTTAGAACCTAGCGGGGGGGCGGGGACCCAGTACTTC; CDR3aa: CASSLEPSGGAGTQYF
j_gene: TRBJ1-6; v_gene: TRBV6-5; abundance: .; len: 14; d_gene: .; CDR3nt: TGTGCCAGCAGTTACCGGGCCGATAATTCACCCCTCCACTTT; CDR3aa: CASSYRADNSPLHF
j_gene: TRBJ2-3; v_gene: TRBV7-9; abundance: .; len: 13; d_gene: .; CDR3nt: TGTGCCAGCAGCCCTGGTATCACAGATACGCAGTATTTT; CDR3aa: CASSPGITDTQYF
j_gene: TRBJ2-1; v_gene: TRBV4-1; abundance: once; len: 17; d_gene: TRBD2; CDR3nt: TGCGCCAGCAGCCACCCTACTAGACTAGCGGGAGGCGTTGAGCAGTTCTTC; CDR3aa: CASSHPTRLAGGVEQFF
j_gene: TRBJ2-1; v_gene: TRBV19; abundance: once; len: 16; d_gene: .; CDR3nt: TGTGCCAGTGCCTCGTTAGCCACCAGCTCCTACAATGAGCAGTTCTTC; CDR3aa: CASASLATSSYNEQFF
j_gene: TRBJ2-3; v_gene: TRBV5-1; abundance: .; len: 14; d_gene: TRBD1; CDR3nt: TGCGCCAGCAGCTTGGGGACAGGGGTTGATACGCAGTATTTT; CDR3aa: CASSLGTGVDTQYF
j_gene: TRBJ1-5; v_gene: TRBV5-8; abundance: .; len: 13; d_gene: .; CDR3nt: TGTGCCAGCAGCCCTGAACGCTTAGGGCCCCAGCATTTT; CDR3aa: CASSPERLGPQHF
j_gene: TRBJ2-7; v_gene: TRBV5-1; abundance: .; len: 14; d_gene: .; CDR3nt: TGCGCCAGCAGCTGGGGGGGGCTGGCCTACGAGCAGTACTTC; CDR3aa: CASSWGGLAYEQYF
j_gene: TRBJ2-2; v_gene: TRBV5-1; abundance: .; len: 20; d_gene: TRBD2; CDR3nt: TGCGCCAGCAGCTTGGTGTCCGGGAGGGCCCTAAAGGGAAACACCGGGGAGCTGTTTTTT; CDR3aa: CASSLVSGRALKGNTGELFF
j_gene: TRBJ1-6; v_gene: TRBV7-9; abundance: few; len: 13; d_gene: .; CDR3nt: TGTGCCAGCAGCTTATTAGGGTGGGGGCCCCTCCACTTT; CDR3aa: CASSLLGWGPLHF
j_gene: TRBJ2-7; v_gene: TRBV7-8; abundance: .; len: 15; d_gene: TRBD2; CDR3nt: TGTGCCAGCAGCCCGGGGCTAGCGGCTGTGGGGGAGCAGTACTTC; CDR3aa: CASSPGLAAVGEQYF
j_gene: TRBJ2-5; v_gene: TRBV11-2; abundance: .; len: 16; d_gene: .; CDR3nt: TGTGCCAGCAGCTTAGTTGACCCGTGGGGTGGGGAGACCCAGTACTTC; CDR3aa: CASSLVDPWGGETQYF
j_gene: TRBJ1-1; v_gene: TRBV11-3; abundance: .; len: 13; d_gene: TRBD1; CDR3nt: TGTGCCAGCAGCGCGGACAGGGGCACTGAAGCTTTCTTT; CDR3aa: CASSADRGTEAFF
j_gene: TRBJ2-7; v_gene: TRBV11-2; abundance: .; len: 13; d_gene: .; CDR3nt: TGTGCCAGCAGCTTAATTACGGGCTACGAGCAGTACTTC; CDR3aa: CASSLITGYEQYF
j_gene: TRBJ2-5; v_gene: TRBV2; abundance: .; len: 12; d_gene: .; CDR3nt: TGTGCCAGCATGGCGATCCAAGAGACCCAGTACTTC; CDR3aa: CASMAIQETQYF
j_gene: TRBJ1-5; v_gene: TRBV5-1; abundance: .; len: 15; d_gene: .; CDR3nt: TGCGCCAGCAGCTTGGATTCAGGGTCGGACCAGCCCCAGCATTTT; CDR3aa: CASSLDSGSDQPQHF
j_gene: TRBJ2-7; v_gene: TRBV5-1; abundance: .; len: 14; d_gene: .; CDR3nt: TGCGCCAGCAGCGGGGGTCTCGACCACTACGAGCAGTACTTC; CDR3aa: CASSGGLDHYEQYF
j_gene: TRBJ1-4; v_gene: TRBV5-4; abundance: few; len: 16; d_gene: TRBD1; CDR3nt: TGTGCCAGCAGCTTTGGCGCTGGGACAGGCAATGAAAAACTGTTTTTT; CDR3aa: CASSFGAGTGNEKLFF
j_gene: TRBJ1-2; v_gene: TRBV10-3; abundance: .; len: 15; d_gene: .; CDR3nt: TGTGCCATCAGTGTGGCAGGGGAAGCTAACTATGGCTACACCTTC; CDR3aa: CAISVAGEANYGYTF
j_gene: TRBJ2-1; v_gene: TRBV4-1; abundance: once; len: 16; d_gene: TRBD1; CDR3nt: TGCGCCAGCAGCCAAGCGACAGGGGGCGCCTACAATGAGCAGTTCTTC; CDR3aa: CASSQATGGAYNEQFF
j_gene: TRBJ1-5; v_gene: TRBV19; abundance: .; len: 13; d_gene: .; CDR3nt: TGTGCCAGTAGTAGAAGGGAAAATCAGCCCCAGCATTTT; CDR3aa: CASSRRENQPQHF
j_gene: TRBJ2-3; v_gene: TRBV4-1; abundance: .; len: 14; d_gene: .; CDR3nt: TGCGCCAGCAGCCAAGATGCCCGAACAGATACGCAGTATTTT; CDR3aa: CASSQDARTDTQYF
j_gene: TRBJ2-7; v_gene: TRBV27; abundance: .; len: 17; d_gene: TRBD2; CDR3nt: TGTGCCAGCAGTCTCTCCCCCGGGACTAGCGGGGGATACGAGCAGTACTTC; CDR3aa: CASSLSPGTSGGYEQYF
j_gene: TRBJ2-7; v_gene: TRBV6-6; abundance: .; len: 13; d_gene: .; CDR3nt: TGTGCCAGCAGGGGGGCAGGGACCTACGAGCAGTACTTC; CDR3aa: CASRGAGTYEQYF
j_gene: TRBJ2-2; v_gene: TRBV11-3; abundance: .; len: 14; d_gene: .; CDR3nt: TGTGCCAGCAGCTTTACGGGGGCCGCCGGGGAGCTGTTTTTT; CDR3aa: CASSFTGAAGELFF